These T cell receptor beta chains were read from a single sample in a study of T cell responses to AZD1222 COVID-19 vaccine. Sequencing was performed with immunoSEQ multiplex PCR; in TCRdb, only in-frame clones are kept and a portion is missing. Found here are 150,000 to 200,000 clones, about 91% of them singletons; the top ten hold around 4%. The sample in question was peripheral blood, obtained on day 0 of MenACWY control vaccination. These receptors all stem from an adult in good health. Both conserved end residues are part of each CDR3. The order of the fields is clone size, D gene, V gene, J gene, CDR3 protein, CDR3 DNA. The D gene is left open where the match is weak. Size values are once, few and many counts, or a class for expanded clones, and some rows have none.

clone size: .
D gene: .
V gene: TRBV24-1
J gene: TRBJ2-1
CDR3 protein: CATSDRLAGYNEQFF
CDR3 DNA: TGTGCCACCAGTGATCGGCTAGCAGGGTACAATGAGCAGTTCTTC

clone size: .
D gene: .
V gene: TRBV18
J gene: TRBJ1-5
CDR3 protein: CASSPLAGLDNQPQHF
CDR3 DNA: TGTGCCAGCTCACCCTTAGCGGGGTTAGACAATCAGCCCCAGCATTTT

clone size: .
D gene: .
V gene: TRBV6-5
J gene: TRBJ2-7
CDR3 protein: CASPRSSYEQYF
CDR3 DNA: TGTGCCAGCCCCAGGAGCTCCTACGAGCAGTACTTC

clone size: .
D gene: TRBD1
V gene: TRBV28
J gene: TRBJ1-3
CDR3 protein: CASKRPNQGARGNTIYF
CDR3 DNA: TGTGCCAGCAAACGCCCAAACCAGGGGGCGCGGGGAAACACCATATATTTT

clone size: once
D gene: .
V gene: TRBV21-1
J gene: TRBJ1-2
CDR3 protein: CALPLGSARTGGYGYTF
CDR3 DNA: TGTGCCCTCCCCTTAGGTAGTGCCAGAACAGGGGGCTATGGCTACACCTTC

clone size: .
D gene: TRBD2
V gene: TRBV13
J gene: TRBJ2-1
CDR3 protein: CASSQGLAGGGGYNEQFF
CDR3 DNA: TGTGCCAGCAGCCAGGGACTAGCGGGAGGAGGGGGCTACAATGAGCAGTTCTTC

clone size: .
D gene: .
V gene: TRBV30
J gene: TRBJ2-4
CDR3 protein: CAWRQLAKNIQYF
CDR3 DNA: TGTGCCTGGAGACAGCTAGCCAAAAACATTCAGTACTTC

clone size: .
D gene: .
V gene: TRBV19
J gene: TRBJ1-1
CDR3 protein: CASSIWLTTEAFF
CDR3 DNA: TGTGCCAGTAGTATATGGTTAACGACTGAAGCTTTCTTT

clone size: .
D gene: .
V gene: TRBV25-1
J gene: TRBJ2-5
CDR3 protein: CASSERRPQETQYF
CDR3 DNA: TGTGCCAGCAGTGAACGGCGGCCCCAAGAGACCCAGTACTTC

clone size: once
D gene: TRBD1
V gene: TRBV5-4
J gene: TRBJ1-1
CDR3 protein: CASSRGQGRAPTMNTEAFF
CDR3 DNA: TGTGCCAGCAGCCGGGGACAGGGGCGCGCTCCTACTATGAACACTGAAGCTTTCTTT

clone size: .
D gene: .
V gene: TRBV20-1
J gene: TRBJ1-2
CDR3 protein: CSAKTDYGYTF
CDR3 DNA: TGCAGTGCTAAGACAGACTATGGCTACACCTTC

clone size: .
D gene: .
V gene: TRBV25-1
J gene: TRBJ2-3
CDR3 protein: CASSELGQVTDTQYF
CDR3 DNA: TGTGCCAGCAGTGAATTGGGCCAGGTCACAGATACGCAGTATTTT

clone size: .
D gene: .
V gene: TRBV7-9
J gene: TRBJ1-3
CDR3 protein: CASSFTGNTIYF
CDR3 DNA: TGTGCCAGCAGCTTCACCGGAAACACCATATATTTT

clone size: .
D gene: TRBD2
V gene: TRBV5-1
J gene: TRBJ2-1
CDR3 protein: CASSLGLAPGNEQFF
CDR3 DNA: TGCGCCAGCAGCCTAGGACTAGCGCCGGGCAATGAGCAGTTCTTC

clone size: .
D gene: .
V gene: TRBV6-5
J gene: TRBJ1-1
CDR3 protein: CASSHYRSMNTEAFF
CDR3 DNA: TGTGCCAGCAGTCACTACAGGTCTATGAACACTGAAGCTTTCTTT

clone size: .
D gene: .
V gene: TRBV27
J gene: TRBJ1-4
CDR3 protein: CASSPEAADEKLFF
CDR3 DNA: TGTGCCAGCAGCCCGGAGGCTGCGGATGAAAAACTGTTTTTT

clone size: .
D gene: .
V gene: TRBV28
J gene: TRBJ2-7
CDR3 protein: CASSFHYEQYF
CDR3 DNA: TGTGCCAGCAGTTTTCACTACGAGCAGTACTTC

clone size: .
D gene: .
V gene: TRBV15
J gene: TRBJ1-1
CDR3 protein: CATSIGGFGTEAFF
CDR3 DNA: TGTGCCACCAGCATTGGGGGGTTTGGCACTGAAGCTTTCTTT

clone size: once
D gene: .
V gene: TRBV28
J gene: TRBJ2-7
CDR3 protein: CASSGNYEQYF
CDR3 DNA: TGTGCCAGCAGCGGCAATTACGAGCAGTACTTC

clone size: .
D gene: .
V gene: TRBV28
J gene: TRBJ1-2
CDR3 protein: CASSLRNYGYTF
CDR3 DNA: TGTGCCAGCAGTCTCCGTAATTATGGCTACACCTTC

clone size: once
D gene: .
V gene: TRBV5-1
J gene: TRBJ2-2
CDR3 protein: CASSGGGANTGELFF
CDR3 DNA: TGCGCCAGCAGCGGAGGGGGGGCGAACACCGGGGAGCTGTTTTTT

clone size: .
D gene: .
V gene: TRBV3-1/TRBV3-2
J gene: TRBJ1-5
CDR3 protein: CASSPTLTGTPQHF
CDR3 DNA: TGTGCCAGCAGCCCCACCCTAACCGGGACCCCCCAGCATTTT

clone size: .
D gene: .
V gene: TRBV11-3
J gene: TRBJ2-7
CDR3 protein: CASSLAAEQYF
CDR3 DNA: TGTGCCAGCAGCTTAGCCGCCGAGCAGTACTTC

clone size: .
D gene: .
V gene: TRBV10-3
J gene: TRBJ1-2
CDR3 protein: CAIRWDGVSGYTF
CDR3 DNA: TGTGCCATCCGTTGGGACGGGGTGAGTGGCTACACCTTC

clone size: .
D gene: .
V gene: TRBV29-1
J gene: TRBJ2-7
CDR3 protein: CSVEVPLRGQNYEQYF
CDR3 DNA: TGCAGCGTTGAAGTCCCCCTCCGGGGTCAAAACTACGAGCAGTACTTC

clone size: .
D gene: .
V gene: TRBV11-2
J gene: TRBJ1-3
CDR3 protein: CASSLLGNTIYF
CDR3 DNA: TGTGCCAGCAGCTTACTTGGAAACACCATATATTTT

clone size: .
D gene: TRBD2
V gene: TRBV11-3
J gene: TRBJ2-7
CDR3 protein: CASSPTPGTSGYEQYF
CDR3 DNA: TGTGCCAGCAGCCCCACCCCCGGGACTAGCGGCTACGAGCAGTACTTC

clone size: .
D gene: TRBD1
V gene: TRBV2
J gene: TRBJ1-5
CDR3 protein: CASSEVTGVNQPQHF
CDR3 DNA: TGTGCCAGCAGTGAAGTCACAGGGGTCAATCAGCCCCAGCATTTT

clone size: .
D gene: .
V gene: TRBV15
J gene: TRBJ1-2
CDR3 protein: CATSREGSSLGDGYTF
CDR3 DNA: TGTGCCACCAGCAGAGAAGGGTCGTCTCTAGGGGATGGCTACACCTTC

clone size: .
D gene: .
V gene: TRBV5-1
J gene: TRBJ1-6
CDR3 protein: CASSLAEGSSYNSPLHF
CDR3 DNA: TGCGCCAGCAGCTTGGCCGAGGGGAGCTCCTATAATTCACCCCTCCACTTT